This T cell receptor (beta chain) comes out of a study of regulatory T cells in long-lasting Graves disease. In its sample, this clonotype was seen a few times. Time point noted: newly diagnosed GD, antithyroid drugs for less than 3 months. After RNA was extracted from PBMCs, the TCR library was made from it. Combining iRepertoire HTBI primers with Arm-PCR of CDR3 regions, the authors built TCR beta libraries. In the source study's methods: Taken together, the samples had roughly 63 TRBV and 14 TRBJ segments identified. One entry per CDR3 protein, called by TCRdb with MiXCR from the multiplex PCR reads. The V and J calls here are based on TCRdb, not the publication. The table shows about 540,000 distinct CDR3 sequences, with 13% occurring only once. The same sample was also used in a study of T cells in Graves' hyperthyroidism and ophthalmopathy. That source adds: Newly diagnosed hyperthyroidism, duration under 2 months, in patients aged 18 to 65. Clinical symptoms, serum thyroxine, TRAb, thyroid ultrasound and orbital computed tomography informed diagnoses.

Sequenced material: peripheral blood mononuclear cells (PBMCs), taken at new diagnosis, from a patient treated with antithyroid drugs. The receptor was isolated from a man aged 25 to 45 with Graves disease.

The CDR3 nucleotides are TGTGCCAGCAGCTTAGCGGGACAGGGGCTAGGAGGGTACTTC. It yields the protein CASSLAGQGLGGYF. The V gene is TRBV7-8, the J gene TRBJ2-7; 10 bases are a match to TRBD1. CDR1 is SGHVS and CDR2 is FQNEAQ in the germline V gene. This CDR3 spans 14 amino acids. With V trimmed by 0 bases and J by 12 bases, 8 bases remained unmatched.